Described below is a single T cell receptor (beta chain) sequence and its context. Antigen specificity is unknown. This entry comes from a study of T cells in narcolepsy. Overall study context: Donors had narcolepsy type 1 or type 2, or were healthy controls.

Study-level results: Same-patient CSF and blood CD4+ T cell clonotypes included HCRT-specific and TRIB2-specific autoreactive ones. Blood of same and different patients, but not healthy controls, reportedly held recurring autoreactive clonotypes.

Sequenced by immunoSEQ multiplex PCR; TCRdb stores in-frame clones only, minus some. The data contain 25,000 to 35,000 clones, approximately 87% of them seen just once; the ten biggest clones take up around 1.2%. After removal of 0 bases from V and 5 bases from J, the junction contained 6 bases not matched to a gene. The CDR3 has 16 residues. Germline V gene sequence: CDR1 MNHEY, CDR2 SVGAGI. V usage is TRBV6-5 and J usage is TRBJ2-2; 7 bases are shared with TRBD1. Sequencing was performed on CD45RA- memory CD4+ T cells from PBMCs. The TCR sequence derives from a human donor with narcolepsy. Here the CDR3 DNA reads TGTGCCAGCAGTTACTCAGGGGGCGGTCCTACCGGGGAGCTGTTTTTT. It encodes CASSYSGGGPTGELFF.